This T cell receptor (beta chain) comes out of a study of blood T cell repertoires in COVID-19. CDR1 is MGHDK, CDR2 SYGVNS, per germline. There are 11 residues in the CDR3. Clones were sequenced by immunoSEQ multiplex PCR, and TCRdb holds only the in-frame ones, with some missing. The table lists 200,000 to 250,000 clones, more than 70% of them singletons. Cohorts were assigned according to the clinical history that participants reported. Concerning this clone itself: One junction end disagrees with the germline gene, perhaps due to a read error. Other DNA sequences in this sample translate to the same CDR3.

The receptor comes from a man under 40 with acute COVID-19. The V and J genes are TRBV25-1 and TRBJ1-1; no reliable D call. Input material: PBMCs or T cells enriched from blood (not recorded which). The CDR3 coding sequence is TGTGCCAGTGAGGGAAGGACTGAAGCCTTCTTT. This translates into CASEGRTEAFF.